This TCR beta chain is from a study of T cell responses to AZD1222 COVID-19 vaccine. General study points: Seropositivity was recorded at baseline in only 5 or 6 AZD1222 recipients.

The V and J ends lost 2 bases and 3 bases respectively, with 11 bases between them. The CDR3 sequence is 14 residues long. The germline V gene encodes CDR1 SGHRS and CDR2 YFSETQ. Assay used: immunoSEQ multiplex PCR; TCRdb lists only in-frame clones, some missing. The repertoire holds fewer than 300,000 clones, just over 90% seen once, with around 0.5% in the top ten. A word on this clone: As yet, its antigen is unknown.

The gene calls are TRBV5-1 and TRBJ1-1, with D hard to call. The material was peripheral blood, obtained on day 0 of AZD1222 vaccination. The sequence derives from an adult in good health. The CDR3 region has the DNA TGCGCCAGCAGCTTAGGCGGGATAGACACTGAAGCTTTCTTT. Encoded protein: CASSLGGIDTEAFF.